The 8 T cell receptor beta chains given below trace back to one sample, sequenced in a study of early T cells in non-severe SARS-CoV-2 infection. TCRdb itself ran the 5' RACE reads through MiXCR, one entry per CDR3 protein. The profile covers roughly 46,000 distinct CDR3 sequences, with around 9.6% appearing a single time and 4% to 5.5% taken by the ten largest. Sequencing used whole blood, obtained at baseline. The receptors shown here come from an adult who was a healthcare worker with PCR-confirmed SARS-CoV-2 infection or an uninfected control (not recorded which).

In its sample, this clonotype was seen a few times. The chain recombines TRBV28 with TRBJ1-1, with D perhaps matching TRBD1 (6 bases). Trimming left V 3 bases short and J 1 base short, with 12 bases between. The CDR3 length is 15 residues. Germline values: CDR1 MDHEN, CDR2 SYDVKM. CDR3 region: CASSLASRGNTEAFF. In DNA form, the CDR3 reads TGTGCCAGCAGTTTGGCGTCCAGGGGGAACACTGAAGCTTTCTTT.

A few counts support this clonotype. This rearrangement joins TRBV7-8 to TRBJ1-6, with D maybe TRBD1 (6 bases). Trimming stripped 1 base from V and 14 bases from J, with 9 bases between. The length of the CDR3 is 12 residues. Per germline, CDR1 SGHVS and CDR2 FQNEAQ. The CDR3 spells CASSLDQGSLHF. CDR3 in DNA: TGTGCCAGCAGCTTAGACCAGGGGTCCCTCCACTTT.

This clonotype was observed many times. CDR3 loop: CASSLGWGETQYF. DNA of the CDR3: TGCGCCAGCAGCCTGGGGTGGGGAGAGACCCAGTACTTC. V gene TRBV5-1 combines with J gene TRBJ2-5, with D hard to call. CDR3 length equals 13 residues. Germline-derived CDR1 and CDR2 are SGHRS and YFSETQ. The V end lost 4 bases, the J end lost 4 bases, and 11 bases lay between the germline ends.

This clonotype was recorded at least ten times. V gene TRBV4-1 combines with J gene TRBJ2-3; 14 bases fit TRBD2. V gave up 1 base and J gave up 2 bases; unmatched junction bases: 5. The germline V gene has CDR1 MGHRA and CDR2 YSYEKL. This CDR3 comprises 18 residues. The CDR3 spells CASSQAPTSGRVTDTQYF. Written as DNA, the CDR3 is TGCGCCAGCAGCCAAGCCCCGACTAGCGGGAGGGTCACAGATACGCAGTATTTT.

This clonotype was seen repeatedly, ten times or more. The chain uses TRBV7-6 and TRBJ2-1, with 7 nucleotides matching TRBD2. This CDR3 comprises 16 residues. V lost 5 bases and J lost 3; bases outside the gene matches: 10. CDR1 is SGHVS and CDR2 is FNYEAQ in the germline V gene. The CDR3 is CASSPAAGGGYNEQFF. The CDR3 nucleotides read TGTGCCAGCAGCCCCGCCGCTGGCGGGGGCTACAATGAGCAGTTCTTC. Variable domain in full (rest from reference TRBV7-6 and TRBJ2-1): GAGVSQSPRYKVTKRGQDVALRCDPISGHVSLYWYRQALGQGPEFLTYFNYEAQQDKSGLPNDRFSAERPEGSISTLTIQRTEQRDSAMYRCASSPAAGGGYNEQFFGPGTRLTVL.

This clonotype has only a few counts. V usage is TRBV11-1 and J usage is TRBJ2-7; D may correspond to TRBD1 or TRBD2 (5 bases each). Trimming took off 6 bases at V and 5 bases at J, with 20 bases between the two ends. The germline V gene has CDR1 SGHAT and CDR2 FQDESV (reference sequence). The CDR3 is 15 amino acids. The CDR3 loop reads CASRDNRGAGDEQYF. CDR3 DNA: TGTGCCAGCAGGGATAATCGAGGGGCTGGCGACGAGCAGTACTTC.

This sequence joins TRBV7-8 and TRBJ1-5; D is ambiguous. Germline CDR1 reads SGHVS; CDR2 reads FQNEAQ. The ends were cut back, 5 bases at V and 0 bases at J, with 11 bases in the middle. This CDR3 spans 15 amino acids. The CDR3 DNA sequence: TGTGCCAGCAGCCTAGAGACGGTTAGCAATCAGCCCCAGCATTTT. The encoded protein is CASSLETVSNQPQHF.

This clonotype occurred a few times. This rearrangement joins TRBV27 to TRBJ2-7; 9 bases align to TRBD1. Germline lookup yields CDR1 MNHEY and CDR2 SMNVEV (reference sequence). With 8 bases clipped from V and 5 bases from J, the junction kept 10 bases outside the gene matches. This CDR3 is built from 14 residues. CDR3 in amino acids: CASQSGTGYHEQYF. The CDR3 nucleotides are TGTGCCAGCCAATCCGGGACAGGGTATCACGAGCAGTACTTC.